A selection of T cell receptor beta chains follows, all from one sample in a study of blood T cell repertoires in COVID-19. Profiling relied on immunoSEQ multiplex PCR, and the TCRdb table lists in-frame clones only, not all of them. The repertoire holds about 170,000 clones, with 85% to 90% as singletons. The material sequenced was peripheral blood. The receptors stem from a woman in her sixties or seventies with COVID-19, enrolled during active disease. Both conserved end residues are part of each CDR3. The D gene is left open where the match is weak. Clone sizes are given selectively: once, few, many, or a class where the clone is expanded.

v_call	j_call	clone_size	d_call	cdr3_aa	cdr3_nt
TRBV6-1	TRBJ2-7	NA	NA	CASSESTWGDYEQYF	TGTGCCAGCAGTGAAAGTACGTGGGGAGACTACGAGCAGTACTTC
TRBV6-5	TRBJ2-7	once	TRBD2	CASTGRLLYEQYF	TGTGCCAGCACCGGGAGGCTGCTCTACGAGCAGTACTTC
TRBV18	TRBJ1-5	NA	NA	CASSFLPPGQVSEDQPQHF	TGTGCCAGCTCATTCCTTCCCCCGGGACAAGTGTCAGAGGATCAGCCCCAGCATTTT
TRBV28	TRBJ2-1	NA	TRBD2	CASSLPGLAGDYNEQFF	TGTGCCAGCAGTTTGCCGGGACTAGCGGGGGACTACAATGAGCAGTTCTTC
TRBV6-2/TRBV6-3	TRBJ1-5	NA	NA	CASSIQGWQPQHF	TGTGCCAGCAGTATACAGGGTTGGCAGCCCCAGCATTTT
TRBV11-3	TRBJ2-1	NA	TRBD2	CASTSRTSGSREQFF	TGTGCCAGCACCTCTCGGACTAGCGGGAGTCGTGAGCAGTTCTTC
TRBV7-2	TRBJ2-1	NA	NA	CASSLDGLTEQFF	TGTGCCAGCAGCTTAGATGGACTAACCGAGCAGTTCTTC
TRBV6-6	TRBJ2-7	once	NA	CASSYSTQGGYEQYF	TGTGCCAGCAGTTACTCGACGCAGGGAGGCTACGAGCAGTACTTC
TRBV18	TRBJ1-2	NA	TRBD1	CASSPRTGTGYTF	TGTGCCAGCTCACCGAGGACAGGGACGGGCTACACCTTC
TRBV3-1/TRBV3-2	TRBJ2-2	NA	NA	CASSQDQRPGELFF	TGTGCCAGCAGCCAAGATCAGCGTCCCGGGGAGCTGTTTTTT
TRBV7-2	TRBJ2-5	NA	NA	CASSIDSYQETQYF	TGTGCCAGCAGCATAGACAGCTACCAAGAGACCCAGTACTTC
TRBV10-3	TRBJ1-2	NA	TRBD1	CAISRPGQGAWGYTF	TGTGCCATCAGCCGACCGGGACAGGGGGCTTGGGGCTACACCTTC
TRBV11-2	TRBJ1-3	NA	TRBD1	CASSRQGARGNTIYF	TGTGCCAGCAGCCGACAGGGGGCAAGGGGAAACACCATATATTTT
TRBV6-5	TRBJ2-7	NA	NA	CASSSSGTGDYEQYF	TGTGCCAGCAGTTCTTCCGGGACTGGAGATTACGAGCAGTACTTC
TRBV7-2	TRBJ1-4	NA	TRBD1	CASRQGIREKLFF	TGTGCCAGCAGACAGGGGATACGTGAAAAACTGTTTTTT
TRBV5-6	TRBJ1-4	NA	TRBD1	CASSPDRVAANEKLFF	TGTGCCAGCAGCCCAGACAGGGTTGCAGCTAATGAAAAACTGTTTTTT
TRBV2	TRBJ2-5	NA	NA	CASTPTFPGETQYF	TGTGCCAGCACCCCGACCTTTCCCGGGGAGACCCAGTACTTC
TRBV6-5	TRBJ1-2	NA	TRBD1	CASRQGPNYGYTF	TGTGCCAGCAGACAGGGGCCCAACTATGGCTACACCTTC
TRBV24-1	TRBJ1-2	NA	NA	CATSDPYGSYGYTF	TGTGCCACCAGTGACCCATACGGGTCCTATGGCTACACCTTC
TRBV6-5	TRBJ2-7	NA	TRBD1	CASSYDTGQTYEQYF	TGTGCCAGCAGTTACGATACGGGACAGACCTACGAGCAGTACTTC
TRBV7-2	TRBJ1-5	NA	NA	CASSPSRGGVLQPQHF	TGTGCCAGCAGCCCATCTCGAGGGGGAGTTCTCCAGCCCCAGCATTTT
TRBV7-9	TRBJ1-2	NA	TRBD1	CASTAGSGGVNGYTF	TGTGCCAGTACAGCTGGGTCAGGGGGCGTGAATGGCTACACCTTC
TRBV28	TRBJ1-2	NA	NA	CASRISGEGYTF	TGTGCCAGCAGGATATCAGGGGAAGGCTACACCTTC
TRBV18	TRBJ1-6	NA	TRBD1	CASSKDRGGEPLHF	TGTGCCAGCTCAAAGGACAGGGGAGGTGAACCCCTCCACTTT
TRBV30	TRBJ2-3	NA	TRBD2	CAWSVGRTSGSPDTQYF	TGTGCCTGGAGTGTCGGGCGGACTAGCGGGAGCCCAGATACGCAGTATTTT
TRBV5-6	TRBJ2-7	NA	NA	CASSLGGINEQYF	TGTGCCAGCAGCTTGGGGGGCATCAACGAGCAGTACTTC
TRBV4-3	TRBJ1-4	NA	NA	CASSQAPGTNEKLFF	TGCGCCAGCAGCCAAGCCCCAGGAACTAATGAAAAACTGTTTTTT
TRBV9	TRBJ2-7	NA	TRBD1	CASSTKGASSLTEQYF	TGTGCCAGCAGCACAAAGGGGGCATCCTCCCTTACTGAGCAGTACTTC
TRBV7-9	TRBJ1-1	once	TRBD1	CASSLGTGRPDTEAFF	TGTGCCAGCAGCTTAGGGACAGGGAGGCCCGACACTGAAGCTTTCTTT
TRBV6-1	TRBJ2-1	NA	NA	CASSEAQSGEQFF	TGTGCCAGCAGTGAAGCGCAATCCGGGGAGCAGTTCTTC
TRBV4-3	TRBJ1-1	once	NA	CASSQVGPGGSAFF	TGCGCCAGCAGCCAAGTGGGTCCGGGGGGATCGGCTTTCTTT
TRBV11-3	TRBJ2-7	NA	NA	CASSLGQLEYF	TGTGCCAGCAGCTTAGGACAACTAGAGTACTTC
TRBV5-1	TRBJ2-2	NA	TRBD1	CASSPGTGLTGELFF	TGCGCCAGCAGCCCCGGGACAGGATTAACCGGGGAGCTGTTTTTT
TRBV30	TRBJ2-7	NA	TRBD1	CAWAGDRGFEQYF	TGTGCCTGGGCCGGGGACAGGGGTTTCGAGCAGTACTTC
TRBV7-9	TRBJ1-5	NA	NA	CASSLGQGSPNQPQHF	TGTGCCAGCAGCTTAGGGCAGGGGTCGCCCAATCAGCCCCAGCATTTT
TRBV20-1	TRBJ2-3	NA	NA	CSAGGLRSTDTQYF	TGCAGTGCTGGTGGCCTGAGGTCCACAGATACGCAGTATTTT
TRBV28	TRBJ2-7	NA	NA	CASTPRWAGIRFWSEQYF	TGTGCCAGCACCCCCCGGTGGGCAGGGATAAGATTTTGGAGCGAGCAGTACTTC
TRBV4-2	TRBJ2-1	NA	TRBD2	CASSQEVLAGDEQFF	TGTGCCAGCAGCCAAGAGGTACTAGCGGGAGATGAGCAGTTCTTC
TRBV30	TRBJ1-4	NA	NA	CAWESGRTTNEKLFF	TGTGCCTGGGAATCAGGCCGAACAACTAATGAAAAACTGTTTTTT
TRBV19	TRBJ2-7	NA	TRBD1	CASRDRVTYEQYF	TGTGCCAGTAGGGACAGGGTCACCTACGAGCAGTACTTC
TRBV11-3	TRBJ2-7	once	TRBD2	CASSRGLAGGEQYF	TGTGCCAGCAGCCGGGGGCTAGCGGGAGGCGAGCAGTACTTC
TRBV5-8	TRBJ1-6	NA	NA	CASSSGTSGDSPLHF	TGTGCCAGCAGCTCCGGGACTTCGGGGGATTCACCCCTCCACTTT